The rows below give T cell receptor beta chains drawn from one sample of a study of cytomegalovirus exposure and HLA in healthy donors. Sequencing used immunoSEQ multiplex PCR; TCRdb keeps in-frame clones, though not all of them. The sample includes under 85,000 clones, 75% to 80% of them seen just once. Source material: PBMCs. The receptors stem from a young man in good health and CMV-seronegative. CDR3s include the opening cysteine and the closing phenylalanine or tryptophan. The D gene is left open where the match is weak. A row's size may be missing; if present it is once, few, many or a size class.

>TRBV21-1|NA|TRBJ1-2|NA
TGTGCCAGCAGCAAAGGGCAGGGCTCTGAGTATGGCTACACCTTC
CASSKGQGSEYGYTF
>TRBV19|TRBD1|TRBJ1-3|NA
TGTGCCAGTAGTTTGACAGGGATCTCTGGAAACACCATATATTTT
CASSLTGISGNTIYF
>TRBV7-3|TRBD1|TRBJ2-2|NA
TGTGCCAGCAGCTTAAAGGTGACAGGGGGTTCGAACACCGGGGAGCTGTTTTTT
CASSLKVTGGSNTGELFF
>TRBV9|NA|TRBJ2-5|once
TGTGCCAGCAGCGTAGCCGGACAGTTCGGCACCCAGTACTTC
CASSVAGQFGTQYF
>TRBV5-1|NA|TRBJ1-2|NA
TGCGCCAGCAGAACTACCTTTGAGGGGGGGAATGGCTACACCTTC
CASRTTFEGGNGYTF
>TRBV5-6|TRBD1|TRBJ1-2|NA
TGTGCCAGCACCTTGGGGGTCGGGACAGGGAGACACTATGGCTACACCTTC
CASTLGVGTGRHYGYTF
>TRBV27|NA|TRBJ2-2|NA
TGTGCCAGCAGTTTCGACAGGTTCGTGACCGGGGAGCTGTTTTTT
CASSFDRFVTGELFF
>TRBV27|NA|TRBJ2-7|NA
TGTGCCAGCAGTTTATCCAGAGGGAAGACTTACGAGCAGTACTTC
CASSLSRGKTYEQYF
>TRBV19|TRBD1|TRBJ2-2|few
TGTGCCAGTAGTCTGACAGGGACCACCGGGGAGCTGTTTTTT
CASSLTGTTGELFF
>TRBV6-1|NA|TRBJ1-5|NA
TGTGCCAGCAGTGAACAGGCATTCAATCAGCCCCAGCATTTT
CASSEQAFNQPQHF
>TRBV28|NA|TRBJ2-2|NA
TGTGCCAGCAGTTTGGGGCAGGGGTGGACCGGGGAGCTGTTTTTT
CASSLGQGWTGELFF
>TRBV10-3|NA|TRBJ2-5|NA
TGTGCCATCAGTGAGTCCGGGATCAAGGAAACCCAGTACTTC
CAISESGIKETQYF
>TRBV4-1|TRBD2|TRBJ2-4|NA
TGCGCCAGCAGCCAAGAACGGACTAGCGGGGGAGAAAACATTCAGTACTTC
CASSQERTSGGENIQYF
>TRBV7-8|TRBD1|TRBJ1-5|NA
TGTGCCAGCAGCTTAGTCCCAGGGGGCGCCCAGCCCCAGCATTTT
CASSLVPGGAQPQHF
>TRBV5-1|NA|TRBJ1-2|few
TGCGCCAGCAGCCTTTCGGACAGCTATGGCTACACCTTC
CASSLSDSYGYTF
>TRBV29-1|NA|TRBJ1-1|NA
TGCAGCGTCACAGGTTCGTATGAAGCTTTCTTT
CSVTGSYEAFF
>TRBV29-1|TRBD1|TRBJ1-4|NA
TGCAGCGTCAACCTAACCCCTTTGACAGGGGGAAGAAAACTGTTTTTT
CSVNLTPLTGGRKLFF
>TRBV9|NA|TRBJ2-1|NA
TGTGCCAGCAGCGTAGTCCCGACTAGCTCCTACAATGAGCAGTTCTTC
CASSVVPTSSYNEQFF
>TRBV7-9|TRBD1|TRBJ1-5|NA
TGTGCCAGCAGCTTGATCCGCAGGGGGTTGGGACATTTT
CASSLIRRGLGHF
>TRBV11-2|NA|TRBJ1-2|NA
TGTGCCAGCAGCTTAGGGGGGCCCTATGGCTACACCTTC
CASSLGGPYGYTF
>TRBV2|NA|TRBJ2-7|NA
TGTGCCAGCAGTCACGGACAATACGAGCAGTACTTC
CASSHGQYEQYF
>TRBV10-3|NA|TRBJ2-1|NA
TGTGCCATCAGTGAGCCATTTAAGGTCCGGGATACCTCCTACAATGAGCAGTTCTTC
CAISEPFKVRDTSYNEQFF
>TRBV28|TRBD1|TRBJ1-4|once
TGTGCCAGCAGTCGACAGGGAAGGAATGAAAAACTGTTTTTT
CASSRQGRNEKLFF